This T cell receptor (beta chain) was observed in a study of spatial heterogeneity in lung cancer. Trimming cost V 7 bases and J 6 bases, with 21 bases left between them. Germline CDR1 SEHNR, CDR2 FQNEAQ (reference sequence). The CDR3 runs 15 residues. MiXCR was run by TCRdb on the 5' RACE reads, yielding one entry per CDR3 protein. The table records approximately 11,000 distinct CDR3 sequences, about 8.6% of them present only once. The time point was: sample taken at primary tumor resection. Whole RNA came from tumor, nontumor lung or frozen PBMC and was sequenced without being sorted. This clonotype was detected many times.

This chain joins TRBV7-9 and TRBJ1-2; a possible D gene is TRBD1 (6 bases). The TCR was taken from a male donor with early-stage non-small cell lung cancer. The sequencing here drew on PBMCs, taken at surgery. The CDR3 region is CASTFQGGGAHGYTF. CDR3 coding DNA: TGTGCCAGCACCTTCCAGGGAGGGGGGGCGCATGGCTACACCTTC.